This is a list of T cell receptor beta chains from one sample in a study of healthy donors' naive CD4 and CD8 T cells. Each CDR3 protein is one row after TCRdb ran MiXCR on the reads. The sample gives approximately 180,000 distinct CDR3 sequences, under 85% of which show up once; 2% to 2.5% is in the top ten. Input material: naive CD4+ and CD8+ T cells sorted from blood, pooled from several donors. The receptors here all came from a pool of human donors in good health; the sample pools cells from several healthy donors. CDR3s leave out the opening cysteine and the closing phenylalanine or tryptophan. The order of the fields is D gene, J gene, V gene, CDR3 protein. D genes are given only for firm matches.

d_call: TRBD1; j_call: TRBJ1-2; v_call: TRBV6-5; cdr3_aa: ASRPIGAGGDGYT
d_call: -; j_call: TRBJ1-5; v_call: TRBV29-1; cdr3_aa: SVEDNRSNQPQH
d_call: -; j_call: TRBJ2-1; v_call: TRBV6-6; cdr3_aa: ASSSGDEQF
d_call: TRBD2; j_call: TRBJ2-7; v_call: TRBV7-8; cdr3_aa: ASSSLDAGGYEQY
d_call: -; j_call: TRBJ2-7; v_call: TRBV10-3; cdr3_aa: AISRTASYEQY
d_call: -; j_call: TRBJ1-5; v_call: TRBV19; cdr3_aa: ASSILGEGRDQPQH
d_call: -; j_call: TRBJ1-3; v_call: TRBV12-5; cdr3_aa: ASGSQGPGNTIY
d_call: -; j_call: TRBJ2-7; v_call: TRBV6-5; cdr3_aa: ASSYGQSYEQY
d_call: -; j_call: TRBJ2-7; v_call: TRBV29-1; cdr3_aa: SALPGPKVGEQY
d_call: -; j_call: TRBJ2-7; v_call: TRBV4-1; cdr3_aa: ASSQPPYEQY
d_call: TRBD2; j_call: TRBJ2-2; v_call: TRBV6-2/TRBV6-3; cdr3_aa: ASRRLAGVPGELF
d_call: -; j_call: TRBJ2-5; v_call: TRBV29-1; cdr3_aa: SVEDRGREVGETQY
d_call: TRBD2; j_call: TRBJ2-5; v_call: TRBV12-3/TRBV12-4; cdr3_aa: ASSPTSGAEETQY
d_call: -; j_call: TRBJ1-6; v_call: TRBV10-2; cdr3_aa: AIREEPNSPLH
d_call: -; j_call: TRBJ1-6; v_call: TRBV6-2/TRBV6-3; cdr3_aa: ASSSPNNSPLH
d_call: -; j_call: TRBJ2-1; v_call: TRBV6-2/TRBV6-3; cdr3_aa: ASSYRDPRNEQF
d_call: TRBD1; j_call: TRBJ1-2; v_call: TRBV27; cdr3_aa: ASSPGTGGRINYGYT
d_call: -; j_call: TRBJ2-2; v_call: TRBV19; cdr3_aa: ASSDTFGGELF
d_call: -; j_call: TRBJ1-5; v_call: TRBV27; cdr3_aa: ASDQAFSGNQPQH
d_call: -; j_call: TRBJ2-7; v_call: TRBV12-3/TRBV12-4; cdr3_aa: ASSPGTALEQY
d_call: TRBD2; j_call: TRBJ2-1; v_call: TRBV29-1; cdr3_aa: SVDLAGGIGAVYNEQF
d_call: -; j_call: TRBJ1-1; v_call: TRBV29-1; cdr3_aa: SAATNTEAF
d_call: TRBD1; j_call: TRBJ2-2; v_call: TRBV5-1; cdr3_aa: ASSFRTGANTGELF
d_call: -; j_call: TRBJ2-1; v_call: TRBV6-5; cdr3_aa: ASSYSGTIYNEQF